This TCR beta chain was captured in a study of molecular identifiers for immune sequencing clone quantification. Libraries for naive CD8 T cells, which were made from approximately 20,000 to 980,000 sorted cells, drew on 10%, 30% or 50% of the RNA. About this clonotype: The antigen remains undetermined. One end of the junction fails to match germline, which may point to a read error.

Overall study findings and caveats: The study found clones above 20 RNA copies held over 98% of effector molecules and under 1% in naive cells. Jurkat TCR RNA spiked in from one cell reportedly remained identifiable amid roughly 910,000 naive cells. Highly expanded clones may be undercounted when identical TCR molecules share barcodes.

MiXCR, applied by TCRdb to the PCR reads, yields one record per CDR3 protein. The sample has a few hundred thousand distinct CDR3 sequences; 24% are singletons. The CDR3 loop spans 15 amino acids. Germline V gene data show CDR1 as SSHAT and CDR2 as FNYEAQ (reference sequence). The gene calls are TRBV7-7 and TRBJ2-3; weak D call: TRBD2 (6 bases). Sequenced input: naive CD8+ T cells from blood, with Jurkat cell RNA spiked in. Documented subset: FACS-sorted CD8+CD4-CCR7+CD45RA+ naive T cells. The TCR comes from a human donor in good health. Some libraries in this study had Jurkat cell RNA spiked in. CDR3 sequence (DNA): TGTGCTAGCAGCTTAGGCGGGACCTCGCTAGATACGCAGTATTTT. Protein product: CASSLGGTSLDTQYF.